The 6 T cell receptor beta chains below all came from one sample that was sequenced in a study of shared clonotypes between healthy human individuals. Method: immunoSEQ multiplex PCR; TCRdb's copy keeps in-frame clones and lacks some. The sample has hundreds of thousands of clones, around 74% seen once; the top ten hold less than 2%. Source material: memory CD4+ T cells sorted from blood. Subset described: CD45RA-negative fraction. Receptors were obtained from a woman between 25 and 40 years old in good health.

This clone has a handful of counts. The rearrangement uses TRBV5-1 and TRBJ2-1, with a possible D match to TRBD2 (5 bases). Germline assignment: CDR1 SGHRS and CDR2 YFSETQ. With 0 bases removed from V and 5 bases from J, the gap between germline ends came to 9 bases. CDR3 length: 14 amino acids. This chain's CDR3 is CASSLGAGDNEQFF. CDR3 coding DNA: TGCGCCAGCAGCTTGGGGGCCGGGGACAATGAGCAGTTCTTC. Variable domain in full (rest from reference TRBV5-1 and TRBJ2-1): KAGVTQTPRYLIKTRGQQVTLSCSPISGHRSVSWYQQTPGQGLQFLFEYFSETQRNKGNFPGRFSGRQFSNSRSEMNVSTLELGDSALYLCASSLGAGDNEQFFGPGTRLTVL.

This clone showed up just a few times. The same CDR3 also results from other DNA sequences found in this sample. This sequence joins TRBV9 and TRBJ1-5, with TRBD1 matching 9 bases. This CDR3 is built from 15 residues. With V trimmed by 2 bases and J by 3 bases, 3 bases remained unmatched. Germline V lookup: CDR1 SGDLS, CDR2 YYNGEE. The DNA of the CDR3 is TGTGCCAGCAGCGTGGGGACAGGGAACAATCAGCCCCAGCATTTT. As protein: CASSVGTGNNQPQHF.

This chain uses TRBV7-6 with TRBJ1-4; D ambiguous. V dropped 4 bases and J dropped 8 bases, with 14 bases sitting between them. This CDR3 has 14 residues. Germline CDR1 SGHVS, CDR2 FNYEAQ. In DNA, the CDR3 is TGTGCCAGCAGCTACGGAGCTACGGGGGAAAAACTGTTTTTT. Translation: CASSYGATGEKLFF. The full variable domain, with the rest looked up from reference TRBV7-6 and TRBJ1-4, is GAGVSQSPRYKVTKRGQDVALRCDPISGHVSLYWYRQALGQGPEFLTYFNYEAQQDKSGLPNDRFSAERPEGSISTLTIQRTEQRDSAMYRCASSYGATGEKLFFGSGTQLSVL.

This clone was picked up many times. CDR3 region: CSVDGTSGSEGADTQYF. The CDR3 DNA reads TGCAGCGTTGACGGGACTAGCGGGAGTGAGGGGGCAGATACGCAGTATTTT. The chain recombines TRBV29-1 with TRBJ2-3, with 14 bases fitting TRBD2. In germline, CDR1 is SQVTM, CDR2 ANQGSEA. Trimming cost V 3 bases and J 4 bases; bases outside gene matches: 9. The CDR3 runs 17 residues.

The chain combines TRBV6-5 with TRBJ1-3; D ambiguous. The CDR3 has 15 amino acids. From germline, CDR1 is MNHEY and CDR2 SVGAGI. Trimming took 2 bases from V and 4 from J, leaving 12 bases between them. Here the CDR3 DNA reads TGTGCCAGCAGTTACACCCCGGGTAGAGGAAACACCATATATTTT. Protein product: CASSYTPGRGNTIYF.

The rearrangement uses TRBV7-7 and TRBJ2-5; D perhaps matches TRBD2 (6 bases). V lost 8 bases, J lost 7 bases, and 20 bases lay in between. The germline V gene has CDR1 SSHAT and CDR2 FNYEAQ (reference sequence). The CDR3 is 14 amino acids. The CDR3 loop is CASAPEGLSVTQYF. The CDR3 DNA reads TGTGCCAGCGCTCCGGAGGGGCTATCAGTGACCCAGTACTTC.